The present entry profiles one T cell receptor (beta chain) with its context. Enrollees, about 18 to 89 years old, lived in approximately 25 US areas. This sample was included in a study of blood T cell repertoires in COVID-19. Study details: The United States, Italy and Spain supplied acute and convalescent COVID-19 samples.

As processed by the authors: Estimation of nucleated cell counts was performed using reference gene primer amplification. The data were produced by immunoSEQ multiplex PCR, yet TCRdb's version contains in-frame clones alone and is incomplete. Clone size and the V and J calls come from that table; the DNA yielded D and trimming. The sample has around 150,000 clones, over 75% seen once. Germline V gene sequence: CDR1 MDHEN, CDR2 SYDVKM. The length of the CDR3 is 17 residues. The J segment lost 1 base and the V segment lost 7 bases, leaving 14 bases of the junction unmatched. This receptor was obtained from a man in his forties or fifties who had recovered from COVID-19. The rearrangement joins TRBV28 to TRBJ2-7; TRBD1 matches at 9 bases. The sequenced material came from PBMCs or T cells enriched from blood (not recorded which). DNA of the CDR3: TGTGCCAGCACCGAATCCCTGGTGACAGGGGGGTCCTACGAGCAGTACTTC. This encodes CASTESLVTGGSYEQYF.